This TCR beta chain stems from a study of regulatory T cells in long-lasting Graves disease. The CDR3 has 11 residues. The germline CDR1 and CDR2 sequences are MNHEY and SVGEGT. To make TCR beta libraries, researchers used iRepertoire HTBI primers and Arm-PCR of CDR3 regions. Under the authors' procedure: Sample data revealed approximately 62 TRBV and over twelve TRBJ segments. TCRdb itself ran the multiplex PCR reads through MiXCR, one entry per CDR3 protein. TCRdb, rather than the study authors, made the V and J calls. Here the sample spans around 420,000 distinct CDR3 sequences, about 14% being singletons. As for time point: newly diagnosed GD, antithyroid drugs for less than 3 months. PBMCs provided the RNA from which the TCR library was made. A peripheral blood sample, roughly 8.7 milliliters in volume, was drawn into EDTA tubes. Comments on this clonotype: Its antigen is as yet unknown. An end of the junction does not agree with germline; a read error may underlie this.

The study, taken as a whole, reports: Rather than thyroid tissue, only peripheral blood underwent study. Persistent patients shared more public clonotypes (about 3,000) than newly diagnosed patients (966).

This receptor was taken from a female donor with Graves disease. Sequenced here: peripheral blood mononuclear cells (PBMCs), sampled at new diagnosis, from a patient treated with antithyroid drugs. The V and J genes are TRBV6-2 or TRBV6-3 and TRBJ2-1; TRBD2 aligns across 7 bases. The CDR3 loop reads CASRRRDYTLF. Here the CDR3 DNA reads TGTGCCAGCAGACGCCGGGACTATACATTATTC.